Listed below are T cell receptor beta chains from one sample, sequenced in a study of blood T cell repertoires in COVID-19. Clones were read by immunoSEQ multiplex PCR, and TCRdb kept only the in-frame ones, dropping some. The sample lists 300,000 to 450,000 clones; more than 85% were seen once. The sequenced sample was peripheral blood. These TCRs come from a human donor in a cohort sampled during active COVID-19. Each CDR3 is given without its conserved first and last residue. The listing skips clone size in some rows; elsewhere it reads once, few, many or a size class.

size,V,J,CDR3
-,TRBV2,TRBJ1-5,ASGREQPQH
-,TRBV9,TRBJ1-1,ASSVQGGNTEAF
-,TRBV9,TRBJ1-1,ASSVGPNTEAF
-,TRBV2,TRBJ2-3,ASSTQGAHLSDTQY
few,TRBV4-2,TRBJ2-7,ASSQDRGREQY
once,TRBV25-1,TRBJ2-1,ASSGPGLAGEHNEQF
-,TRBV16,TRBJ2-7,ASSPPGTGVHEQY
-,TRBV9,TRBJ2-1,ASSPTSSVAYNEQF
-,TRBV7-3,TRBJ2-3,ASASTGGTDTQY
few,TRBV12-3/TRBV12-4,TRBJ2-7,ASRSWDKYEQY
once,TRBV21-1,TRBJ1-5,ASSNIDRLNQPQH
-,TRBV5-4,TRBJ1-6,ASSLDLYSPLH
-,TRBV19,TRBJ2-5,ASSIGEGAETQY
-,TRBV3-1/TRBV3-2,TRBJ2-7,ASSVDFPTSSYEQY
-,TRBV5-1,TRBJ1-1,ASSRDRAVTEAF
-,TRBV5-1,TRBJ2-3,ASSTGDRPGDTQY
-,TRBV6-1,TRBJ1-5,ASSEGHIIPNQPQH
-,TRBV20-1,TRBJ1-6,SASGGGNSPLH